Shown below are 24 T cell receptor beta chains from a single sample sequenced in a study of spatial heterogeneity in lung cancer. The time point denotes: sample taken at primary tumor resection. Whole RNA came from tumor, nontumor lung or frozen PBMC and was sequenced without being sorted. MiXCR, applied by TCRdb to the 5' RACE reads, yields one record per CDR3 protein. The repertoire holds about 18,000 distinct CDR3 sequences, with 15% to 20% as singletons. The material sequenced was PBMCs, taken at surgery. Every receptor here comes from a male donor with early-stage non-small cell lung cancer.

The chain employs TRBV10-3 and TRBJ1-1; 7 nucleotides agree with TRBD1. Germline CDR1 and CDR2: ENHRY and SYGVKD. This CDR3 has 11 amino acids. Trimming cost V 9 bases and J 11 bases; bases outside gene matches: 9. DNA for the CDR3: TGTGCCATTTCAGGGGGATACGGGGCTTTCTTT. Translation: CAISGGYGAFF.

This clonotype was recorded many times. The chain combines TRBV7-9 with TRBJ2-2; D perhaps matches TRBD2 (6 bases). The CDR3 runs 17 residues. Trimming removed 5 bases at V and 6 bases at J, with 22 bases between. The germline V gene encodes CDR1 SEHNR and CDR2 FQNEAQ (reference sequence). CDR3 sequence: CASSPETSFFQSGELFF. The CDR3 coding sequence is TGTGCCAGCAGCCCGGAGACTAGTTTCTTTCAATCCGGGGAGCTGTTTTTT.

A few counts support this clonotype. This chain joins TRBV28 and TRBJ1-5; D is uncertain. This CDR3 has 13 amino acids. Germline CDR1 and CDR2: MDHEN and SYDVKM. Trimming pared 3 bases from V and 7 bases from J, leaving 10 bases between. For the CDR3, the DNA is TGTGCCAGCAGTTTGGGGAGGGAACAGCCCCAGCATTTT. It codes for CASSLGREQPQHF.

This clonotype appeared a few times. V gene TRBV9 combines with J gene TRBJ2-7, with D unresolved. Trimming took off 0 bases at V and 6 bases at J, with 10 bases between the two ends. In germline, CDR1 is SGDLS, CDR2 YYNGEE. The CDR3 sequence is 13 residues long. The CDR3, as DNA: TGTGCCAGCAGCGTAGCTCACGAGTCCGAGCAGTACTTC. The encoded protein is CASSVAHESEQYF.

J is TRBJ1-5 and V is TRBV7-2, with D possibly being TRBD1 (5 bases). CDR1 is SGHTA and CDR2 is FQGNSA in the germline V gene. This CDR3 has 15 amino acids. V lost 7 bases to trimming and J lost 1 base, with 14 bases between them. The CDR3 loop is CASILTGGSNQPQHF. The CDR3 DNA reads TGTGCCAGCATCCTTACGGGGGGGAGCAATCAGCCCCAGCATTTT.

The chain is built from TRBV29-1 and TRBJ2-7; D may correspond to TRBD1 or TRBD2 (6 bases each). The CDR3 runs 15 residues. V lost 0 bases to trimming and J lost 6 bases, with 18 bases between them. Germline V lookup: CDR1 SQVTM, CDR2 ANQGSEA. As DNA, the CDR3 is TGCAGCGTTGAAGATTGGAGTATCAGGGGAGGCGAGCAGTACTTC. The encoded protein is CSVEDWSIRGGEQYF.

At least ten counts were recorded for this clonotype. The V and J genes are TRBV24-1 and TRBJ2-3, with 9 bases aligning to TRBD2. The CDR3 is 13 amino acids. Per germline, CDR1 KGHDR and CDR2 SFDVKD. J lost 4 bases, V lost 7 bases, and 2 bases had no gene match. The CDR3 bases are TGTGCCACCAGGAGCGGGGGGTCAGATACGCAGTATTTT. Residues: CATRSGGSDTQYF.

This clonotype has ten or more counts. The J gene is TRBJ2-7, the V gene TRBV29-1, with TRBD2 as a possible D gene (6 bases). V shed 7 bases and J shed 7 bases, with 23 bases lying between them. CDR1 is SQVTM, CDR2 ANQGSEA, per germline. This CDR3 is built from 14 residues. The CDR3 protein is CSAEGIRGIREQYF. CDR3 nucleotides: TGCAGCGCCGAGGGGATCCGGGGGATTCGTGAGCAGTACTTC.

The V gene is TRBV4-2, the J gene TRBJ2-7, with TRBD2 matching 11 bases. Germline CDR1 and CDR2: LGHNA and YNFKEQ. The CDR3 is 16 residues long. The V gene end was trimmed by 1 base and the J gene end by 3 bases; junction bases not matched to a gene: 5. The CDR3 here is CASSQASGGIYYEQYF. CDR3 in DNA: TGTGCCAGCAGCCAAGCTAGCGGGGGGATCTACTACGAGCAGTACTTC.

This clonotype was found a few times. The J gene is TRBJ2-7, the V gene TRBV5-1; TRBD1 matches 11 bases. The CDR3 contains 14 residues. The trim removed 7 bases at V and 2 bases at J, leaving 5 bases unmatched. From germline, CDR1 is SGHRS and CDR2 YFSETQ. CDR3 residues: CASEPGQGAYEQYF. CDR3 bases: TGCGCCAGCGAACCGGGACAGGGGGCCTACGAGCAGTACTTC. The full variable domain, in which reference TRBV5-1 and TRBJ2-7 provide the parts outside the CDR3, is KAGVTQTPRYLIKTRGQQVTLSCSPISGHRSVSWYQQTPGQGLQFLFEYFSETQRNKGNFPGRFSGRQFSNSRSEMNVSTLELGDSALYLCASEPGQGAYEQYFGPGTRLTVT.

The CDR3 DNA is TGTGCCAGCAACAGGAGGAGGGTTGGCTACACCTTC. Its protein is CASNRRRVGYTF. The rearrangement joins TRBV6-1 to TRBJ1-2; perhaps TRBD1 as D (5 bases). The CDR3 totals 12 residues. Germline V gene lookup returns CDR1 MNHNS and CDR2 SASEGT. The germline V and J ends were trimmed by 7 bases and 7 bases, with 13 bases remaining between them.

CDR3 sequence reads: CASSLEKKDGYTF. As DNA, the CDR3 is TGTGCCAGCAGCTTGGAAAAGAAAGATGGCTACACCTTC. V usage is TRBV11-2 and J usage is TRBJ1-2; the D is unclear. The CDR3 is 13 residues long. Looked up from germline, CDR1 is SGHAT and CDR2 is FQNNGV. Trimming removed 3 bases at V and 6 bases at J, with 11 bases between.

This clonotype has at least ten counts. The chain uses TRBV30 and TRBJ2-1, with 13 nucleotides matching TRBD2. Looked up from germline, CDR1 is GTSNPN and CDR2 is SVGIG (reference sequence). CDR3 length equals 15 residues. The trim removed 2 bases at V and 7 bases at J, leaving 5 bases unmatched. CDR3 nucleotide sequence: TGTGCCTGGAGTAAACTAGCGGGGGGGCCAAATGAGCAGTTCTTC. Its translation: CAWSKLAGGPNEQFF. The complete variable domain, with remaining parts taken from reference TRBV30 and TRBJ2-1, reads SQTIHQWPATLVQPVGSPLSLECTVEGTSNPNLYWYRQAAGRGLQLLFYSVGIGQISSEVPQNLSASRPQDRQFILSSKKLLLSDSGFYLCAWSKLAGGPNEQFFGPGTRLTVL.

This clonotype occurred a few times. V and J are TRBV7-2 and TRBJ2-7; D call uncertain. V was shortened by 0 bases and J by 3 bases, with 9 bases between the two germline ends. CDR1 is SGHTA, CDR2 FQGNSA, per germline. CDR3 length: 14 amino acids. This chain's CDR3 is CASSLAHPLYEQYF. CDR3 nucleotide sequence: TGTGCCAGCAGCTTAGCTCATCCCCTCTACGAGCAGTACTTC.

The genes are TRBV29-1 and TRBJ1-2; no definite D call. Looked up from germline, CDR1 is SQVTM and CDR2 is ANQGSEA. This CDR3 spans 13 amino acids. V was shortened by 3 bases and J by 4 bases, with 12 bases between the two germline ends. In DNA form, the CDR3 reads TGCAGCGTTGACAGACGGAGTGCCTATGGCTACACCTTC. Amino acid sequence: CSVDRRSAYGYTF.

The V call is TRBV6-5, the J call TRBJ1-5; D is undetermined. The CDR3 extends over 17 amino acids. With 6 bases removed from V and 0 bases from J, the gap between germline ends came to 18 bases. Germline CDR1 is MNHEY and CDR2 is SVGAGI. The CDR3 loop reads CASSPSGRPDSNQPQHF. CDR3 DNA sequence: TGTGCCAGCAGCCCGAGTGGGAGGCCGGATAGCAATCAGCCCCAGCATTTT.

This clonotype has a handful of counts. The rearrangement uses TRBV20-1 and TRBJ1-1; 7 nucleotides line up with TRBD1. This CDR3 comprises 15 residues. Losses at the gene ends were 3 bases for V and 3 bases for J; bases not matched to a gene: 10. CDR1 and CDR2 (germline): DFQATT, SNEGSKA (reference sequence). DNA for the CDR3: TGCAGTGCTAGTGTCCAGGGGGGGTCGGACACTGAAGCTTTCTTT. It encodes CSASVQGGSDTEAFF.

This clonotype was observed many times. J is TRBJ2-7 and V is TRBV6-6; 12 bases line up with TRBD2. The J segment lost 5 bases and the V segment lost 4 bases, leaving 6 bases of the junction unmatched. The CDR3 is 15 amino acids. Germline V gene lookup returns CDR1 MNHNY and CDR2 SVGAGI (reference sequence). The CDR3 DNA sequence: TGTGCCAGCAGTTTCCCTAGCGGGGGGGCCGACGAGCAGTACTTC. This sequence encodes CASSFPSGGADEQYF.

By proportion, this clonotype is medium-sized. The CDR3 loop reads CASSLKRGYTF. CDR3 sequence (DNA): TGTGCCAGCAGCCTAAAGAGGGGCTACACCTTC. This chain connects TRBV12-3 or TRBV12-4 to TRBJ1-2; D remains ambiguous. Trimming took 6 bases from V and 8 from J, leaving 10 bases between them. This CDR3 has 11 amino acids.

This clonotype ranks as medium-sized. This chain links TRBV5-1 with TRBJ1-3, with D hard to call. V was clipped by 3 bases and J by 2 bases, with 15 bases between them. Germline CDR1 SGHRS, CDR2 YFSETQ. This CDR3 region has 16 residues. CDR3 amino acids: CASSWEVGRTGNTIYF. In DNA, the CDR3 is TGCGCCAGCAGCTGGGAGGTTGGGCGCACTGGAAACACCATATATTTT.

This clonotype was observed at least ten times. J is TRBJ2-3 and V is TRBV5-1; no reliable D call. Germline lookup yields CDR1 SGHRS and CDR2 YFSETQ. The CDR3 consists of 15 residues. The V and J ends lost 4 bases and 0 bases respectively, with 12 bases between them. CDR3 in amino acids: CASSVVLRSTDTQYF. The CDR3 DNA follows: TGCGCCAGCAGCGTCGTTCTTCGGAGCACAGATACGCAGTATTTT.

This clonotype was observed many times. The chain is built from TRBV3-1 and TRBJ2-1; 11 nucleotides match TRBD2. The germline gives CDR1 LGHDT, CDR2 YNNKEL (reference sequence). This CDR3 region has 15 residues. V shed 4 bases and J 4 bases; nucleotides not matched to a gene: 3. Here the CDR3 DNA reads TGTGCCAGCAGCCCGCTAGCGGGGGGTTACAATGAGCAGTTCTTC. Translating gives CASSPLAGGYNEQFF.

The CDR3 spells CASRTSQGTGEKLFF. The CDR3 DNA reads TGTGCCAGCAGGACCTCACAGGGGACGGGCGAAAAACTGTTTTTT. This chain uses TRBV12-3 or TRBV12-4 with TRBJ1-4; 7 bases are shared with TRBD1. This CDR3 has 15 residues. V shed 6 bases, J shed 8 bases, and the junction held 12 bases outside the gene matches.

The CDR3 DNA sequence: TGTGCCAGCAGCCATCCTACAGGGAGCAATCAGCCCCAGCATTTT. This encodes CASSHPTGSNQPQHF. The chain joins TRBV2 to TRBJ1-5, with D possibly matching TRBD1 (6 bases). In germline, CDR1 is SNHLY, CDR2 FYNNEI. CDR3 length equals 15 residues. Trimming took 6 bases from V and 1 from J, leaving 13 bases between them. Complete variable domain (other parts from reference TRBV2 and TRBJ1-5): EPEVTQTPSHQVTQMGQEVILRCVPISNHLYFYWYRQILGQKVEFLVSFYNNEISEKSEIFDDQFSVERPDGSNFTLKIRSTKLEDSAMYFCASSHPTGSNQPQHFGDGTRLSIL.